Listed below are T cell receptor beta chains from one sample, sequenced in a study of T-cell memory formation after mild COVID-19. MiXCR, run by TCRdb on the 5' RACE reads, gives a single entry per CDR3 protein. The sample lists roughly 190,000 distinct CDR3 sequences, roughly 10% occurring once. The specimen sequenced was PBMCs or a T cell subset sorted from them (not recorded which). Receptors were obtained from a man aged 18 to 29 who had mild COVID-19 (a few samples of this study predate the infection). Cell type and time point are not known. Both conserved end residues are part of each CDR3. The order of the fields is D gene, clone size, J gene, V gene, CDR3 DNA, CDR3 protein. D genes are given only for firm matches. Not every row has a clone size; where given, it reads once, few, many or a size class.

d_gene: -; abundance: few; j_gene: TRBJ1-5; v_gene: TRBV7-2; CDR3nt: TGTGCCAGCAGCCGTGGGGGACTAAGCAATCAGCCCCAGCATTTT; CDR3aa: CASSRGGLSNQPQHF
d_gene: TRBD2; abundance: -; j_gene: TRBJ2-2; v_gene: TRBV12-3/TRBV12-4; CDR3nt: TGTGCCAGCAGTTGGGGGGGGAACACCGGGGAGCTGTTTTTT; CDR3aa: CASSWGGNTGELFF
d_gene: -; abundance: -; j_gene: TRBJ1-1; v_gene: TRBV6-5; CDR3nt: TGTGCCAGCAGTTACCAAGGGGGGACCGACACTGAAGCTTTCTTT; CDR3aa: CASSYQGGTDTEAFF
d_gene: TRBD2; abundance: medium-sized; j_gene: TRBJ2-5; v_gene: TRBV5-1; CDR3nt: TGCGCCAGCAGCCCCCCCGTAGCGGGGGAAGAGACCCAGTACTTC; CDR3aa: CASSPPVAGEETQYF
d_gene: TRBD1; abundance: many; j_gene: TRBJ2-2; v_gene: TRBV7-9; CDR3nt: TGTGCCAGCACCTCAACAGGGGCCGGGGAGCTGTTTTTT; CDR3aa: CASTSTGAGELFF
d_gene: -; abundance: -; j_gene: TRBJ2-3; v_gene: TRBV25-1; CDR3nt: TGTGCGACGGGCGACTGGGATACGCAGTATTTT; CDR3aa: CATGDWDTQYF
d_gene: TRBD2; abundance: -; j_gene: TRBJ2-1; v_gene: TRBV5-1; CDR3nt: TGCGCCAGCAGGCGTCGGGTTAGGCTAGCGGACTCCTACAATGAGCAGTTCTTC; CDR3aa: CASRRRVRLADSYNEQFF
d_gene: -; abundance: few; j_gene: TRBJ2-7; v_gene: TRBV5-1; CDR3nt: TGCGCCCCCTTCGAGCAGTACTTC; CDR3aa: CAPFEQYF
d_gene: TRBD1; abundance: many; j_gene: TRBJ2-3; v_gene: TRBV5-1; CDR3nt: TGCGCCAGCAGCCTCGGGACAGGGAGAGATACGCAGTATTTT; CDR3aa: CASSLGTGRDTQYF
d_gene: TRBD2; abundance: few; j_gene: TRBJ2-1; v_gene: TRBV25-1; CDR3nt: TGTGCCAGCAGTGAGGCGGGGGGGGACTACAATGAGCAGTTCTTC; CDR3aa: CASSEAGGDYNEQFF
d_gene: -; abundance: few; j_gene: TRBJ2-3; v_gene: TRBV5-6; CDR3nt: TGTGCCAGCAGCTTGGTTTTACAGGGCTTCACAGATACGCAGTATTTT; CDR3aa: CASSLVLQGFTDTQYF
d_gene: TRBD2; abundance: -; j_gene: TRBJ2-3; v_gene: TRBV5-1; CDR3nt: TGCGCCAGCAGCTTCCGTGTGTTAGCGGGGGAAACAGATACGCAGTATTTT; CDR3aa: CASSFRVLAGETDTQYF
d_gene: -; abundance: few; j_gene: TRBJ1-5; v_gene: TRBV4-3; CDR3nt: TGCGCCAGCAGCCCCTGGCCAGGGCCCCAGCCCCAGCATTTT; CDR3aa: CASSPWPGPQPQHF
d_gene: -; abundance: few; j_gene: TRBJ2-1; v_gene: TRBV5-6; CDR3nt: TGTGCCAGCAGCTGGGACCTCCGCGAGCAGTTCTTC; CDR3aa: CASSWDLREQFF
d_gene: TRBD1; abundance: few; j_gene: TRBJ2-5; v_gene: TRBV5-5; CDR3nt: TGTGCCAGCGACGGGGACAGGGCGGCAGAGACCCAGTACTTC; CDR3aa: CASDGDRAAETQYF
d_gene: TRBD2; abundance: -; j_gene: TRBJ2-1; v_gene: TRBV28; CDR3nt: TGTGCCAGCACCGCGGGGGGGCGATACAATGAGCAGTTCTTC; CDR3aa: CASTAGGRYNEQFF
d_gene: -; abundance: many; j_gene: TRBJ2-2; v_gene: TRBV7-7; CDR3nt: TGTGCTAGCAGCTTAGCTGGGACGACCGGGGAGCTGTTTTTT; CDR3aa: CASSLAGTTGELFF
d_gene: -; abundance: -; j_gene: TRBJ1-3; v_gene: TRBV12-3/TRBV12-4; CDR3nt: TGTGCCAGCAGTCCCCCTTGGGGCTCTGGAAACACCATATATTTT; CDR3aa: CASSPPWGSGNTIYF